The 13 T cell receptor beta chains given below trace back to one sample, sequenced in a study of regulatory dendritic cells for organ transplantation. Sequencing was performed with immunoSEQ multiplex PCR; in TCRdb, only in-frame clones are kept and a portion is missing. This sample carries roughly 28,000 clones, roughly 80% of them seen once, and the ten largest clones take 0.1%. Sequenced sample: naive CD4+ T cells from blood. The subset is: CD45RA+ naive T cells. These receptors were taken from a human donor in good health.

V gene TRBV29-1 combines with J gene TRBJ2-7; weak D call: TRBD2 (5 bases). The germline V gene encodes CDR1 SQVTM and CDR2 ANQGSEA. The V gene lost 6 bases and the J gene lost 5 bases, with 11 bases spanning the gap. This CDR3 region has 11 residues. This chain's CDR3 is CSVWTGNEQYF. The CDR3, as DNA: TGCAGCGTATGGACCGGGAACGAGCAGTACTTC.

The V gene is TRBV7-7, the J gene TRBJ2-3; TRBD2 matches 7 bases. Trimming removed 5 bases from V and 6 bases from J; junction bases left unmatched: 5. CDR1 is SSHAT, CDR2 FNYEAQ, per germline (reference sequence). The CDR3 sequence is 13 residues long. The CDR3 coding sequence is TGTGCCAGCAGCGCCGCGGGGGAGGATACGCAGTATTTT. The encoded protein is CASSAAGEDTQYF.

The rearrangement links TRBV4-3 to TRBJ2-1; TRBD2 matches at 11 bases. CDR1 is LGHNA, CDR2 YSLEER, per germline. The CDR3 totals 15 residues. V lost 4 bases and J lost 7; bases outside the gene matches: 6. The CDR3 bases are TGCGCCAGCAGCCCCCGGGCTAGCGGGGGGAATGAGCAGTTCTTC. It is translated as CASSPRASGGNEQFF.

The chain has TRBV19 and TRBJ2-3; TRBD2 might be the D (6 bases). Germline V lookup: CDR1 LNHDA, CDR2 SQIVND (reference sequence). Trimming shortened V by 6 bases and J by 0 bases, and 16 bases separated the two germline ends. The CDR3 covers 16 residues. This chain's CDR3 is CASSASGGVSTDTQYF. The CDR3 nucleotides are TGTGCCAGTAGCGCCTCAGGCGGGGTGAGCACAGATACGCAGTATTTT.

The chain combines TRBV27 with TRBJ2-1, with D maybe TRBD1 (6 bases). This CDR3 region has 17 residues. Germline V gene sequence: CDR1 MNHEY, CDR2 SMNVEV (reference sequence). V was cut by 4 bases and J by 7 bases, with 23 bases left in between. The CDR3 bases are TGTGCCAGCAGTTCCCATCATGCACAGGGTTGGGTTAATGAGCAGTTCTTC. Residues: CASSSHHAQGWVNEQFF.

The rearrangement links TRBV19 to TRBJ1-1; 8 bases line up with TRBD1. With 6 bases clipped from V and 1 base from J, the junction kept 7 bases outside the gene matches. Germline loops: CDR1 LNHDA, CDR2 SQIVND (reference sequence). CDR3 length: 15 residues. The CDR3 region has the DNA TGTGCCAGTAGGATGAACAGGGGGAGGAACACTGAAGCTTTCTTT. This encodes CASRMNRGRNTEAFF.

The genes are TRBV2 and TRBJ1-5; D is undetermined. Trimming left V 1 base short and J 11 bases short, with 15 bases between. This CDR3 is 14 amino acids long. The V gene's germline CDR1 is SNHLY and CDR2 FYNNEI. Written as DNA, the CDR3 is TGTGCCAGCAGTGAAGGTCTCCCCCCGCTAGCCCAGCATTTT. This sequence encodes CASSEGLPPLAQHF.

The table lists this clone with a few counts. The chain combines TRBV7-2 with TRBJ2-7; 8 bases are a match to TRBD1. CDR1 and CDR2 from the germline V gene are SGHTA and FQGNSA. Losses at the gene ends were 2 bases for V and 5 bases for J; bases not matched to a gene: 5. The CDR3 has 14 residues. The CDR3 region has the DNA TGTGCCAGCAGCTTACAGGGGGCGCCTGACGAGCAGTACTTC. This encodes CASSLQGAPDEQYF.

This chain links TRBV27 with TRBJ1-2; a possible D gene is TRBD1 (5 bases). Trimming shortened V by 6 bases and J by 5 bases, and 19 bases separated the two germline ends. The CDR3 has 15 residues. Germline lookup yields CDR1 MNHEY and CDR2 SMNVEV (reference sequence). In DNA, the CDR3 is TGTGCCAGCAGAGAGGCAGGGAACGTGGGATATGGCTACACCTTC. As protein: CASREAGNVGYGYTF.

This chain joins TRBV7-3 and TRBJ2-5, with 14 bases that match TRBD2. CDR1 is SGHTA, CDR2 FQGTGA, per germline. The V and J ends lost 8 bases and 6 bases, in that order; junction bases with no gene match: 5. This CDR3 has 14 amino acids. The CDR3 sequence: CASSRTSGGQTQYF. The CDR3 DNA follows: TGTGCCAGCTCCAGGACTAGCGGGGGGCAGACCCAGTACTTC.

This chain links TRBV11-3 with TRBJ2-3; 11 bases are shared with TRBD2. Germline CDR1 SGHNT, CDR2 YENEEA. V lost 6 bases and J lost 1; bases outside the gene matches: 18. This CDR3 spans 20 amino acids. The CDR3 loop reads CASRVSGTGTSGRGTDTQYF. The CDR3 DNA reads TGTGCCAGCAGGGTCTCCGGGACAGGGACTAGCGGAAGAGGCACAGATACGCAGTATTTT.

This clone was seen a single time. This rearrangement joins TRBV9 to TRBJ2-2, with D possibly matching TRBD1 (6 bases). CDR3 length equals 14 residues. CDR1 and CDR2 from the germline V gene are SGDLS and YYNGEE. V was cut by 0 bases and J by 8 bases, with 11 bases left in between. Here the CDR3 reads CASSVGQVFGELFF. The CDR3 DNA reads TGTGCCAGCAGCGTAGGACAGGTTTTTGGGGAGCTGTTTTTT.

This clone was counted only a few times. This chain connects TRBV5-1 to TRBJ1-2; 11 bases are a match to TRBD1. Germline-derived CDR1 and CDR2 are SGHRS and YFSETQ. Trimming cost V 4 bases and J 4 bases; bases outside gene matches: 6. The CDR3 consists of 15 residues. CDR3 sequence: CASSPGQGVFYGYTF. The CDR3 nucleotides are TGCGCCAGCAGCCCGGGACAGGGGGTATTCTATGGCTACACCTTC.